The rows below give T cell receptor beta chains drawn from one sample of a study of radiation and T cells in renal cell carcinoma. TCRdb's copy holds only in-frame clones and misses some; the assay was immunoSEQ multiplex PCR. The table includes just over 150,000 clones, approximately 90% detected once. Sample: blood, taken from a patient whose treatment included radiotherapy and nephrectomy. The receptors shown here come from a woman in her forties or fifties with renal cell carcinoma. CDR3s include the opening cysteine and the closing phenylalanine or tryptophan. A D gene is named only where the DNA matches it firmly. The size field is filled for only some rows; it gives once, few, many or a size class.

cdr3_length: 11
v_call: TRBV20-1
d_call: -
clone_size: few
j_call: TRBJ1-1
cdr3_nt: TGCAGTGCCCCAGGGTACACTGAAGCTTTCTTT
cdr3_aa: CSAPGYTEAFF

cdr3_length: 15
v_call: TRBV11-2
d_call: -
clone_size: -
j_call: TRBJ1-1
cdr3_nt: TGTGCCAGCAGCTTGGTTGGACAAGTGAACACTGAAGCTTTCTTT
cdr3_aa: CASSLVGQVNTEAFF

cdr3_length: 13
v_call: TRBV7-2
d_call: -
clone_size: once
j_call: TRBJ1-4
cdr3_nt: TGTGCCAGCAGCTTAGGTCGTAATGAAAAACTGTTTTTT
cdr3_aa: CASSLGRNEKLFF

cdr3_length: 15
v_call: TRBV2
d_call: TRBD2
clone_size: -
j_call: TRBJ2-5
cdr3_nt: TGTGCCAGCAATCGACTAGCGGGGGGCCAAGAGACCCAGTACTTC
cdr3_aa: CASNRLAGGQETQYF

cdr3_length: 12
v_call: TRBV9
d_call: -
clone_size: -
j_call: TRBJ2-7
cdr3_nt: TGTGCCAGCAGCGCGGGGGGCCTCGAGCAGTACTTC
cdr3_aa: CASSAGGLEQYF

cdr3_length: 13
v_call: TRBV19
d_call: TRBD1
clone_size: -
j_call: TRBJ2-7
cdr3_nt: TGTGCCAGTAGCCGGGACAGCAATAGGGAGCAGTACTTC
cdr3_aa: CASSRDSNREQYF

cdr3_length: 16
v_call: TRBV19
d_call: -
clone_size: -
j_call: TRBJ1-5
cdr3_nt: TGTGCCAGTAGTATCTGGGCAGTAAATAGCAATCAGCCCCAGCATTTT
cdr3_aa: CASSIWAVNSNQPQHF

cdr3_length: 13
v_call: TRBV6-5
d_call: -
clone_size: -
j_call: TRBJ2-1
cdr3_nt: TGTGCCAGCAAGGGGCCTACCTACAATGAGCAGTTCTTC
cdr3_aa: CASKGPTYNEQFF

cdr3_length: 14
v_call: TRBV5-5
d_call: -
clone_size: -
j_call: TRBJ1-1
cdr3_nt: TGTGCCAGCAGCTTGGGTCCAACGAACACTGAAGCTTTCTTT
cdr3_aa: CASSLGPTNTEAFF

cdr3_length: 14
v_call: TRBV7-3
d_call: -
clone_size: -
j_call: TRBJ1-3
cdr3_nt: TGTGCCAGCAGCTTAATGCCCGGGGGAAACACCATATATTTT
cdr3_aa: CASSLMPGGNTIYF

cdr3_length: 13
v_call: TRBV12-5
d_call: TRBD1
clone_size: -
j_call: TRBJ2-5
cdr3_nt: TGTGCTAGCCACCTGAACAGGGGTGAGACCCAGTACTTC
cdr3_aa: CASHLNRGETQYF

cdr3_length: 14
v_call: TRBV7-9
d_call: -
clone_size: -
j_call: TRBJ1-5
cdr3_nt: TGTGCCAGCAGCTTAAGCAGGGACAATCAGCCCCAGCATTTT
cdr3_aa: CASSLSRDNQPQHF

cdr3_length: 15
v_call: TRBV18
d_call: TRBD1
clone_size: -
j_call: TRBJ1-2
cdr3_nt: TGTGCCAGCTCAGTTGGCGGACAGGGGTACTATGGCTACACCTTC
cdr3_aa: CASSVGGQGYYGYTF

cdr3_length: 12
v_call: TRBV29-1
d_call: -
clone_size: -
j_call: TRBJ1-1
cdr3_nt: TGCAGCGCTAAGCTGTGGGACACTGAAGCTTTCTTT
cdr3_aa: CSAKLWDTEAFF

cdr3_length: 13
v_call: TRBV6-1
d_call: TRBD1
clone_size: -
j_call: TRBJ1-2
cdr3_nt: TGTGCCAGCACTCTCGACAGGGGAGATGGCTACACCTTC
cdr3_aa: CASTLDRGDGYTF

cdr3_length: 18
v_call: TRBV11-2
d_call: TRBD1
clone_size: -
j_call: TRBJ2-1
cdr3_nt: TGTGCCAGCAGCTTAGAAGCAGGGGGTCTCCCCTCCTACAATGAGCAGTTCTTC
cdr3_aa: CASSLEAGGLPSYNEQFF

cdr3_length: 14
v_call: TRBV29-1
d_call: -
clone_size: -
j_call: TRBJ2-5
cdr3_nt: TGCAGCGTTGACGGTGGAGGGGGTCGAGAGACCCAGTACTTC
cdr3_aa: CSVDGGGGRETQYF

cdr3_length: 16
v_call: TRBV5-1
d_call: TRBD2
clone_size: -
j_call: TRBJ2-5
cdr3_nt: TGCGCCAGCAGCTCGGGGGGGAAAGGGGTCCAAGAGACCCAGTACTTC
cdr3_aa: CASSSGGKGVQETQYF

cdr3_length: 13
v_call: TRBV7-8
d_call: TRBD2
clone_size: -
j_call: TRBJ2-1
cdr3_nt: TGTGCCAGCAGCCCCGGGACTAGGTATGAGCAGTTCTTC
cdr3_aa: CASSPGTRYEQFF

cdr3_length: 11
v_call: TRBV19
d_call: -
clone_size: once
j_call: TRBJ2-1
cdr3_nt: TGTGCCAGTAGTGCCGTTAATGAGCAGTTCTTC
cdr3_aa: CASSAVNEQFF

cdr3_length: 15
v_call: TRBV30
d_call: TRBD2
clone_size: -
j_call: TRBJ2-3
cdr3_nt: TGTGCCTGGACCCAACTAGCGGGGGTGAAAGATACGCAGTATTTT
cdr3_aa: CAWTQLAGVKDTQYF

cdr3_length: 14
v_call: TRBV5-1
d_call: -
clone_size: -
j_call: TRBJ1-2
cdr3_nt: TGCGCCAGCAGACCCGCAGCTGGGTTGGAGGGCTACACCTTC
cdr3_aa: CASRPAAGLEGYTF

cdr3_length: 14
v_call: TRBV6-1
d_call: -
clone_size: -
j_call: TRBJ1-2
cdr3_nt: TGTGCCAGCAGCCAAAACAGGGATCTAACCCCCTACACCTTC
cdr3_aa: CASSQNRDLTPYTF

cdr3_length: 17
v_call: TRBV9
d_call: TRBD2
clone_size: -
j_call: TRBJ2-2
cdr3_nt: TGTGCCAGCAGCGCGGGACTAGCGGTTTCGAACACCGGGGAGCTGTTTTTT
cdr3_aa: CASSAGLAVSNTGELFF

cdr3_length: 15
v_call: TRBV6-4
d_call: TRBD1
clone_size: -
j_call: TRBJ1-2
cdr3_nt: TGTGCCAGCAGTGACTCAGGGGGCGTCTGGTATGGCTACACCTTC
cdr3_aa: CASSDSGGVWYGYTF

cdr3_length: 14
v_call: TRBV7-9
d_call: -
clone_size: -
j_call: TRBJ1-1
cdr3_nt: TGTGCCAGCAGCCCGACACCGAGAGGCACTGAAGCTTTCTTT
cdr3_aa: CASSPTPRGTEAFF

cdr3_length: 13
v_call: TRBV6-5
d_call: -
clone_size: few
j_call: TRBJ1-6
cdr3_nt: TGTGCCAGCACCCAGGACAGCAATTCACCCCTCCACTTT
cdr3_aa: CASTQDSNSPLHF

cdr3_length: 11
v_call: TRBV2
d_call: -
clone_size: -
j_call: TRBJ1-1
cdr3_nt: TGTGCCAGCATGACTCCCACTGAAGCTTTCTTT
cdr3_aa: CASMTPTEAFF

cdr3_length: 15
v_call: TRBV10-3
d_call: TRBD1
clone_size: -
j_call: TRBJ1-5
cdr3_nt: TGTGCCATCAGTGAGTCCGGACAGGGGAATCAGCCCCAGCATTTT
cdr3_aa: CAISESGQGNQPQHF

cdr3_length: 14
v_call: TRBV6-6
d_call: -
clone_size: -
j_call: TRBJ2-7
cdr3_nt: TGTGCCAGCTCCCCATGGGGGGACGTTTACGAGCAGTACTTC
cdr3_aa: CASSPWGDVYEQYF

cdr3_length: 14
v_call: TRBV7-3
d_call: -
clone_size: -
j_call: TRBJ2-2
cdr3_nt: TGTGCCAGCAGCTTATTAACGAACACCGGGGAGCTGTTTTTT
cdr3_aa: CASSLLTNTGELFF

cdr3_length: 15
v_call: TRBV5-4
d_call: -
clone_size: once
j_call: TRBJ2-5
cdr3_nt: TGTGCCAGCAGTGGCGACCCTAGCGCCATGGAGACCCAGTACTTC
cdr3_aa: CASSGDPSAMETQYF